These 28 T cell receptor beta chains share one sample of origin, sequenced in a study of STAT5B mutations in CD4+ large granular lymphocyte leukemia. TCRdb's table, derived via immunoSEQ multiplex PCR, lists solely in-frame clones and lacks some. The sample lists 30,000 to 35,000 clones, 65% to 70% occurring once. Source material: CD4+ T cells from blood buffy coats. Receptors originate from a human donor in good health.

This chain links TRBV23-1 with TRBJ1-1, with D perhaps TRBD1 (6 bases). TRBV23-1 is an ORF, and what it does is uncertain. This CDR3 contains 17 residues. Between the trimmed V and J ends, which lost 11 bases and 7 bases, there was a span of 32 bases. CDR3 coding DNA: TGCGCCGCAGCAGTCAAAGGAGCATGGCAGGGGACGCATGAAGCTTTCTTT. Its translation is CAAAVKGAWQGTHEAFF.

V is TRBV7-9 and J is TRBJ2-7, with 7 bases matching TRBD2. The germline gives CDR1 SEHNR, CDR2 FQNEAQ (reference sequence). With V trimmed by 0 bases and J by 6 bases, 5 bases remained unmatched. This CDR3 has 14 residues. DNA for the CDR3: TGTGCCAGCAGCTTAGCGGGGGGGTGGCGCGAGCAGTACTTC. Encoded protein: CASSLAGGWREQYF.

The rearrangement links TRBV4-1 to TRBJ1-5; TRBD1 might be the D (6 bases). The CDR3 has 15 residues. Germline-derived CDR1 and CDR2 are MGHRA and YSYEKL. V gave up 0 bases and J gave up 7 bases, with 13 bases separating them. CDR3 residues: CASSQEEGTGQPQHF. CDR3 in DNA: TGCGCCAGCAGCCAAGAGGAAGGCACAGGGCAGCCCCAGCATTTT.

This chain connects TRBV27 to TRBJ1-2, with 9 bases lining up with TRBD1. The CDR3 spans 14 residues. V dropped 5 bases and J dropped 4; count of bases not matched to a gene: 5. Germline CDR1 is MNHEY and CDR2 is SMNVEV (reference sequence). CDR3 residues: CASSLPGQGYGYTF. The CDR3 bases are TGTGCCAGCAGTCTCCCGGGACAGGGCTATGGCTACACCTTC.

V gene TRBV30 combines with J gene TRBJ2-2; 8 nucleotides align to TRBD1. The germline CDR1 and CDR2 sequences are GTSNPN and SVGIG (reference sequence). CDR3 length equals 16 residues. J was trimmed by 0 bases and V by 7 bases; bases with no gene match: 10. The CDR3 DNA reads TGTGCCTCACAGGGGGTCTCCTCCCCGAACACCGGGGAGCTGTTTTTT. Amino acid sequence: CASQGVSSPNTGELFF.

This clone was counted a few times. The CDR3 bases are TGTGCCAGCAGCCTGGACAGGCGCACAGATACGCAGTATTTT. Protein: CASSLDRRTDTQYF. J is TRBJ2-3 and V is TRBV7-9; TRBD1 matches at 7 bases. Unmatched junction bases numbered 3, after V lost 5 bases and J lost 1 base. CDR1 and CDR2 (germline): SEHNR, FQNEAQ (reference sequence). The CDR3 has 14 amino acids. Variable domain in full (rest from reference TRBV7-9 and TRBJ2-3): DTGVSQNPRHKITKRGQNVTFRCDPISEHNRLYWYRQTLGQGPEFLTYFQNEAQLEKSRLLSDRFSAERPKGSFSTLEIQRTEQGDSAMYLCASSLDRRTDTQYFGPGTRLTVL.

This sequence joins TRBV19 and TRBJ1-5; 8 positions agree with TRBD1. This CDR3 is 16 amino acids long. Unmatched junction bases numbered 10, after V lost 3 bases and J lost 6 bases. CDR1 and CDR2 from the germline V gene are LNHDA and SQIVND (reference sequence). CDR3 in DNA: TGTGCCAGTAGTATTGGTAGAAGGACAGGGCGTCAGCCCCAGCATTTT. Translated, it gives CASSIGRRTGRQPQHF.

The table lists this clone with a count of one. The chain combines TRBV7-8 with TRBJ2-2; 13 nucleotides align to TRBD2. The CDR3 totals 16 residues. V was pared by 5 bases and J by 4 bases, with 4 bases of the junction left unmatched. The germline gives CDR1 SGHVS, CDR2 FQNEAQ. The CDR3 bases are TGTGCCAGCAGCCGGACTAGCGGGGGCCCCACCGGGGAGCTGTTTTTT. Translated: CASSRTSGGPTGELFF.

The CDR3 here is CASSLNGGGVAHNEQFF. In DNA, the CDR3 is TGTGCCAGCAGCTTAAACGGCGGGGGTGTTGCCCACAATGAGCAGTTCTTC. J is TRBJ2-1 and V is TRBV7-2; 7 bases align to TRBD2. With 2 bases clipped from V and 5 bases from J, the junction kept 12 bases outside the gene matches. This CDR3 comprises 17 residues. Germline values: CDR1 SGHTA, CDR2 FQGNSA.

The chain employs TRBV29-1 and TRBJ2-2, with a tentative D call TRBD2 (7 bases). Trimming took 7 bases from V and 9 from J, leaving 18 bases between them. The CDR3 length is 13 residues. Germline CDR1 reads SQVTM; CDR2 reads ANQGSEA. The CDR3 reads CSAGRGGDRELFF. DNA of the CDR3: TGCAGCGCAGGGAGGGGGGGGGACCGGGAGCTGTTTTTT.

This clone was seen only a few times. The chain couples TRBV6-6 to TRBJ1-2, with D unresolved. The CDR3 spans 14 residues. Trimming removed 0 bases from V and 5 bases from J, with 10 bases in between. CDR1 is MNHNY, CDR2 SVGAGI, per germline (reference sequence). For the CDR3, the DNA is TGTGCCAGCAGTTACTCGGTCAATAGTTATGGCTACACCTTC. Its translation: CASSYSVNSYGYTF.

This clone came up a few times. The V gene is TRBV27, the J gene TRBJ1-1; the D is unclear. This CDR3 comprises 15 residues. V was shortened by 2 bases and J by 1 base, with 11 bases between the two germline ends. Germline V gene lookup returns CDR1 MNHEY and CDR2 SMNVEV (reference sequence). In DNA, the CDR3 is TGTGCCAGCAGTTTAGTATCGGCGTCGAACACTGAAGCTTTCTTT. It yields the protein CASSLVSASNTEAFF.

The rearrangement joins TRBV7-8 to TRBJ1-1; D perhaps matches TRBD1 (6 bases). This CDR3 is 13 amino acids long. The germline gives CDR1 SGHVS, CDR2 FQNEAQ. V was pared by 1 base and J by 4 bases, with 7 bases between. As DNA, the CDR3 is TGTGCCAGCAGCTTAGGAGGGGGCACTGAAGCTTTCTTT. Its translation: CASSLGGGTEAFF.

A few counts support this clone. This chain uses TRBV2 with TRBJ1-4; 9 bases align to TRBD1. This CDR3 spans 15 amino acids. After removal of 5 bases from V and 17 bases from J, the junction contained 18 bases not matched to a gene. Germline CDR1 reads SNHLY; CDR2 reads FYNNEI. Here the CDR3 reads CASSYPGQGPGTYFF. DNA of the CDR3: TGTGCCAGCAGTTACCCGGGACAGGGACCCGGTACATACTTTTTT.

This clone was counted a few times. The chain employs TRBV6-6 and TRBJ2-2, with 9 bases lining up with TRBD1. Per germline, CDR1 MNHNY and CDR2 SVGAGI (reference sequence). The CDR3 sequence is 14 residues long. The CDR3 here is CVIRDRANTGELFF. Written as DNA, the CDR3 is TGTGTCATCCGGGACAGGGCCAACACCGGGGAGCTGTTTTTT.

CDR3 DNA sequence: TGTGCCAGCAGCTCAAACCGTCCCGGAACAGATACGCAGTATTTT. As protein: CASSSNRPGTDTQYF. V and J are TRBV11-2 and TRBJ2-3, with D unclear. Germline V lookup: CDR1 SGHAT, CDR2 FQNNGV. This CDR3 comprises 15 residues. V dropped 4 bases and J dropped 3 bases, with 14 bases sitting between them.

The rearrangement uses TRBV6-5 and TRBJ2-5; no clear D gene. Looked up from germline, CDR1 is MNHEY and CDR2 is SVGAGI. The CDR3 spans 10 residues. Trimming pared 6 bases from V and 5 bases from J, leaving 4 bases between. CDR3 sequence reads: CASRAETQYF. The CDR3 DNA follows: TGTGCCAGCAGGGCGGAGACCCAGTACTTC.

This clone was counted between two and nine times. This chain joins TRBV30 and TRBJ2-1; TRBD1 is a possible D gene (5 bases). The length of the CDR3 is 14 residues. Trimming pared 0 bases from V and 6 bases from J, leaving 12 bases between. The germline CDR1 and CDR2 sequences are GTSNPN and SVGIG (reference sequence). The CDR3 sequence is CAWSVGFQGNEQFF. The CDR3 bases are TGTGCCTGGAGTGTAGGTTTTCAGGGCAATGAGCAGTTCTTC.

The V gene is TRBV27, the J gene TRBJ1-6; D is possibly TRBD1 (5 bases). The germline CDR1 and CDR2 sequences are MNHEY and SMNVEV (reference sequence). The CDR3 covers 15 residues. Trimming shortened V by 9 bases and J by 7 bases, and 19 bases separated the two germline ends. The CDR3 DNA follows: TGTGCCAGTTCCCGCGGGACTATTAACAATTCACCCCTCCACTTT. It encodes CASSRGTINNSPLHF.

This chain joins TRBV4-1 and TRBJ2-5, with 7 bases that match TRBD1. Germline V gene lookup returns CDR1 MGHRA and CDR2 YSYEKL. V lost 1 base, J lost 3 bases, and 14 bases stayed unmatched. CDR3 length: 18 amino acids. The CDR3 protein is CASSQGQYYRGGEETQYF. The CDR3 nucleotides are TGCGCCAGCAGCCAAGGACAATACTACAGAGGGGGCGAAGAGACCCAGTACTTC.

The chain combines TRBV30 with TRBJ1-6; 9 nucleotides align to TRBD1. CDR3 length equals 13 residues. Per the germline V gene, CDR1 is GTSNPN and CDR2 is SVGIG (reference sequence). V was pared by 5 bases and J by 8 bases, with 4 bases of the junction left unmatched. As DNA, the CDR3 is TGTGCCTGGGCCCGGGACAGGGATTCACCCCTCCACTTT. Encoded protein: CAWARDRDSPLHF.

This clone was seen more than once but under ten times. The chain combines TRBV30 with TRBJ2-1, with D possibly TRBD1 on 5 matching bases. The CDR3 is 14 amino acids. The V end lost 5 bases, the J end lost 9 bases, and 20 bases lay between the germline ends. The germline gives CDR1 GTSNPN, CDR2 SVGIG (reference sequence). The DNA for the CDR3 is TGTGCCTGGTCACCGGTCCTAACAGGTACTGAGCAGTTCTTC. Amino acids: CAWSPVLTGTEQFF.

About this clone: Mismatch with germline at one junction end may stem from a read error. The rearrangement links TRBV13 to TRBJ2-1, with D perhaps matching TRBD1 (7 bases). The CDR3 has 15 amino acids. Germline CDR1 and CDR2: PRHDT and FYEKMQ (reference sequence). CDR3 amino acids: CASNLFGRGANEQFF. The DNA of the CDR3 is TGTGCCAGCAACTTATTTGGCAGGGGGGCTAATGAGCAGTTCTTC.

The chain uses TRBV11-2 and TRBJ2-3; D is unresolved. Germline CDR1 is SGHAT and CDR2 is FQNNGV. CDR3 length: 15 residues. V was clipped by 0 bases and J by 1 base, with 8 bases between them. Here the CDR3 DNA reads TGTGCCAGCAGCTTAGACGGCTATCGCACAGATACGCAGTATTTT. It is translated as CASSLDGYRTDTQYF.

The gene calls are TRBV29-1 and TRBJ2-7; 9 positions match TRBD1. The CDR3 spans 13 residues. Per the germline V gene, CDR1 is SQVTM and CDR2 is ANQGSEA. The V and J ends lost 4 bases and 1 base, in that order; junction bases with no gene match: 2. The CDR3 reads CSVGGQGSYEQYF. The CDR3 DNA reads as TGCAGCGTTGGGGGACAGGGATCCTACGAGCAGTACTTC.

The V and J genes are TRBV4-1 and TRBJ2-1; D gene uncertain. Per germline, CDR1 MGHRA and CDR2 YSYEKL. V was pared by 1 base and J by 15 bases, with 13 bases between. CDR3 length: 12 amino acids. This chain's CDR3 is CASSQGPEKWFF. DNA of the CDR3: TGCGCCAGCAGCCAAGGACCAGAGAAGTGGTTCTTC.

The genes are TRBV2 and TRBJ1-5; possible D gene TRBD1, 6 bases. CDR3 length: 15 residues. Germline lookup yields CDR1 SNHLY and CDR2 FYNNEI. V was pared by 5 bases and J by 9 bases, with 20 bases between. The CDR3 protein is CASSISGTTWTPQHF. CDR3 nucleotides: TGTGCCAGCAGTATCTCCGGGACAACTTGGACGCCCCAGCATTTT.

The CDR3 sequence is CASRTQRGGRYF. The CDR3 DNA follows: TGTGCCAGCAGAACTCAGCGGGGGGGCCGGTACTTC. The chain carries TRBV27 and TRBJ2-7; 10 nucleotides agree with TRBD2. V was clipped by 6 bases and J by 12 bases; unmatched bases: 8. The CDR3 is 12 amino acids. In germline, CDR1 is MNHEY, CDR2 SMNVEV (reference sequence).